The TCR beta chain under discussion was sequenced for a study of post-analysis software for immune sequencing data. On the study more broadly: Both relapsing-remitting and secondary progressive multiple sclerosis featured among the disease courses, as did progressive-relapsing multiple sclerosis. Study-level findings and limits: Controls showed significantly higher normalized Chao1 diversity than did multiple sclerosis patients. TRBV segments more frequent in patients than in controls numbered about five and included TRBV5-6, TRBV5-1 and TRBV20-1. Same-batch samples co-clustered strongly by F measure.

Unique molecular identifiers tagged the TCR beta cDNA libraries. Researchers reported roughly 510,000 cDNA molecules coming from roughly 1 to 10 million T cells. From the PCR reads, TCRdb called clonotypes with MiXCR, one entry per CDR3 protein. This table has around 400,000 distinct CDR3 sequences, 39% appearing once. Germline CDR1 reads SGHRS; CDR2 reads YFSETQ. The CDR3 is made up of 15 amino acids. Trimming stripped 0 bases from V and 1 base from J, with 10 bases between. As regards this clonotype: The target antigen is unknown.

The source is a girl aged 2-10 years with multiple sclerosis. This chain links TRBV5-1 with TRBJ1-1, with D possibly matching TRBD1 (6 bases). Sample: blood. CDR3 amino acids: CASSLDGRGNTEAFF. CDR3 nucleotides: TGCGCCAGCAGCTTGGACGGCAGGGGGAACACTGAAGCTTTCTTT.